Reported below is one TCR beta chain. The entry originates in a study of Ad26.COV2.S vaccination and SARS-CoV-2 variants. Study-level information: Donor participated within the Ad26.COV2.S arm of the COV1001 trial. Each vaccinee took Ad26.COV2.S intramuscularly, once or twice 56 days apart.

Regarding treatment: some 20 received Ad26.COV2.S at low or high dose, single or two shots; roughly 5 received placebo; per-sample allocation not given. Each sample was drawn 63 days after the first injection (of vaccine or placebo). It was an adult aged 18-55 years in Boston who was the donor. Trimming took 5 bases from V and 1 from J; bases not matched to a gene: 4. The germline V gene encodes CDR1 MDHEN and CDR2 SYDVKM. The CDR3 covers 14 residues. Using immunoSEQ multiplex PCR, the repertoire was profiled, and TCRdb retains in-frame clones only, with some absent. The sample includes approximately 280,000 clones, about 89% of them seen just once.

This specimen was peripheral blood, taken in a trial of Ad26.COV2.S vaccine versus placebo. The rearrangement uses TRBV28 and TRBJ2-5; 7 nucleotides agree with TRBD1. The receptor was derived from a person aged 18 to 59 who received the Ad26.COV2.S COVID-19 vaccine or a placebo. CDR3 sequence: CASSMTGSQETQYF. Here the CDR3 DNA reads TGTGCCAGCAGTATGACAGGGTCCCAAGAGACCCAGTACTTC.